One and the same sample provided the 32 T cell receptor beta chains below, sequenced in a study of blood T cell repertoires in COVID-19. Profiled with immunoSEQ multiplex PCR; TCRdb holds only in-frame clones, not every one. In the table there are about 300,000 clones, approximately 88% of which are singletons. The sample consisted of PBMCs or T cells enriched from blood (not recorded which). These receptors were collected from a man aged 55 to 69 who had recovered from COVID-19.

The genes are TRBV6-2 or TRBV6-3 and TRBJ1-1; tentative D call: TRBD1 (5 bases). The CDR3 is 14 residues long. The V gene's germline CDR1 is MNHEY and CDR2 SVGEGT. The V and J ends lost 2 bases and 5 bases respectively, with 12 bases between them. CDR3 in DNA: TGTGCCAGCAGTTACGGGGGAGGGGTAACTGAAGCTTTCTTT. Translation gives CASSYGGGVTEAFF.

This clone was counted a few times. The CDR3 DNA reads as TGTGCCAGCAGTCTCCAAGGACAGGGGGATTCACCCCTCCACTTT. Its protein is CASSLQGQGDSPLHF. The chain carries TRBV6-5 and TRBJ1-6, with TRBD1 identical over 10 bases. The CDR3 has 15 residues. Germline values: CDR1 MNHEY, CDR2 SVGAGI. V lost 5 bases and J lost 8; bases outside the gene matches: 6.

Note on this clone: At one end, the junction sequence differs from germline, possibly due to a read error. In DNA, the CDR3 is TGTGCTAGCAGCCCGACTAGCGGGGCTTCCGTTTCCTACGAGCAGTACTTC. Amino acid sequence: CASSPTSGASVSYEQYF. The chain carries TRBV7-7 and TRBJ2-7; 11 bases align to TRBD2. Germline V lookup: CDR1 SSHAT, CDR2 FNYEAQ (reference sequence). The CDR3 contains 17 residues.

The V and J genes are TRBV5-1 and TRBJ2-5, with D possibly being TRBD2 (6 bases). The CDR3 extends over 15 amino acids. The V gene's germline CDR1 is SGHRS and CDR2 YFSETQ. Trimming pared 5 bases from V and 1 base from J, leaving 15 bases between. The CDR3 reads CASRRGRGPQETQYF. The DNA for the CDR3 is TGCGCCAGCAGGCGGGGAAGGGGCCCCCAAGAGACCCAGTACTTC.

The chain uses TRBV18 and TRBJ1-1; D might be TRBD1 (5 bases). CDR1 is KGHSH and CDR2 is LQKENI in the germline V gene. This CDR3 is built from 13 residues. V was cut by 5 bases and J by 5 bases, with 12 bases left in between. In DNA form, the CDR3 reads TGTGCCAGCTCAGCCCGGGGGGAGACTGAAGCTTTCTTT. It translates to CASSARGETEAFF.

The chain links TRBV19 to TRBJ2-1; 7 bases map to TRBD2. V dropped 1 base and J dropped 8; count of bases not matched to a gene: 5. CDR3 length: 14 residues. CDR1 and CDR2 from the germline V gene are LNHDA and SQIVND (reference sequence). DNA of the CDR3: TGTGCCAGTAGTATAGGGACTAGGAGGGATGAGCAGTTCTTC. Translation: CASSIGTRRDEQFF.

This chain connects TRBV9 to TRBJ2-2, with 9 positions matching TRBD2. CDR3 length equals 18 residues. Per the germline V gene, CDR1 is SGDLS and CDR2 is YYNGEE. Trimming cost V 5 bases and J 4 bases; bases outside gene matches: 15. CDR3 coding DNA: TGTGCCAGCAGGAGCGGGAGGTATGAGGCCCTTGTCACCGGGGAGCTGTTTTTT. Encoded protein: CASRSGRYEALVTGELFF.

The J gene is TRBJ2-3, the V gene TRBV9, with 7 bases identical to TRBD2. This CDR3 has 15 amino acids. V lost 4 bases to trimming and J lost 0 bases; unmatched junction nucleotides: 5. Germline CDR1 SGDLS, CDR2 YYNGEE. The CDR3 spells CASSPRGESTDTQYF. The CDR3 nucleotides read TGTGCCAGCAGCCCACGGGGGGAGAGCACAGATACGCAGTATTTT.

The V call is TRBV12-3 or TRBV12-4, the J call TRBJ1-2; 8 bases are shared with TRBD1. V gave up 8 bases and J gave up 11 bases; unmatched junction bases: 7. The CDR3 covers 11 residues. DNA of the CDR3: TGTGCCAGCGGCACAGGGGGAGGGTACACCTTC. As protein: CASGTGGGYTF.

This rearrangement joins TRBV27 to TRBJ1-2; 8 bases agree with TRBD1. The CDR3 consists of 14 residues. The germline CDR1 and CDR2 sequences are MNHEY and SMNVEV (reference sequence). The J segment lost 4 bases and the V segment lost 6 bases, leaving 7 bases of the junction unmatched. CDR3 nucleotides: TGTGCCAGCAGACAAGGGGGGACAGGCTATGGCTACACCTTC. The encoded protein is CASRQGGTGYGYTF.

The J gene is TRBJ1-5, the V gene TRBV25-1; D is possibly TRBD1 (6 bases). From germline, CDR1 is MGHDK and CDR2 SYGVNS. The CDR3 covers 14 residues. Between the trimmed V and J ends, which lost 5 bases and 6 bases, there was a span of 14 bases. CDR3 nucleotide sequence: TGTGCCAGCAGTTCAGGGGCGGGAGGTCAGCCCCAGCATTTT. Protein: CASSSGAGGQPQHF.

The chain uses TRBV7-9 and TRBJ2-7; D possibly corresponds to TRBD1 (6 bases). The V and J ends lost 8 bases and 2 bases respectively, with 19 bases between them. The CDR3 has 15 residues. CDR1 and CDR2 (germline): SEHNR, FQNEAQ (reference sequence). This chain's CDR3 is CASGLWGPGAYEQYF. The CDR3 DNA follows: TGTGCCAGCGGGCTATGGGGGCCAGGAGCCTACGAGCAGTACTTC.

V and J are TRBV5-4 and TRBJ2-2, with D maybe TRBD2 (5 bases). The CDR3 is made up of 15 amino acids. The germline V gene encodes CDR1 SGHNT and CDR2 YYREEE (reference sequence). V lost 2 bases, J lost 2 bases, and 10 bases lay in between. The chain's CDR3 is CASSFSSGNTGELFF. CDR3 coding DNA: TGTGCCAGCAGCTTTTCGAGCGGCAACACCGGGGAGCTGTTTTTT.

The J gene is TRBJ2-3, the V gene TRBV16; no firm D call. Germline V gene data show CDR1 as KGHSY and CDR2 as FQNENV. V shed 2 bases and J shed 0 bases, with 12 bases lying between them. The length of the CDR3 is 16 residues. The DNA of the CDR3 is TGTGCCAGCAGCCAAGTCACGGCGACTAGCACAGATACGCAGTATTTT. It codes for CASSQVTATSTDTQYF.

This clone was observed a handful of times. The V call is TRBV6-5, the J call TRBJ1-1; D possibly corresponds to TRBD1 (5 bases). V was clipped by 2 bases and J by 4 bases, with 8 bases between them. The CDR3 loop spans 13 amino acids. The germline V gene encodes CDR1 MNHEY and CDR2 SVGAGI. The CDR3 spells CASSYQGTTEAFF. CDR3 nucleotides: TGTGCCAGCAGTTACCAGGGAACCACTGAAGCTTTCTTT.

The rearrangement uses TRBV28 and TRBJ1-5; weak D call: TRBD1 (5 bases). The CDR3 spans 18 residues. V shed 7 bases and J shed 0 bases, with 22 bases lying between them. Germline CDR1 MDHEN, CDR2 SYDVKM. CDR3 in DNA: TGTGCCAGCATTACATCCCAGGGAACTAAATATAGCAATCAGCCCCAGCATTTT. Translated, it gives CASITSQGTKYSNQPQHF.

The chain couples TRBV4-2 to TRBJ2-7; 12 bases fit TRBD2. The CDR3 runs 16 residues. Germline V CDR1 and CDR2: LGHNA, YNFKEQ. Unmatched junction bases numbered 6, after V lost 1 base and J lost 5 bases. CDR3 loop: CASSQATSGRLHEQYF. In DNA form, the CDR3 reads TGTGCCAGCAGCCAAGCCACTAGCGGGAGGCTTCACGAGCAGTACTTC.

This clone came up once. The rearrangement joins TRBV9 to TRBJ2-7; D not certain. The V gene's germline CDR1 is SGDLS and CDR2 YYNGEE. The CDR3 has 16 amino acids. V lost 5 bases and J lost 0, with 18 bases in between. This CDR3 reads CASSRSVAERSYEQYF. CDR3 nucleotides: TGTGCCAGCAGTCGTAGTGTCGCAGAGCGCTCCTACGAGCAGTACTTC.

This clone was picked up a small number of times. The chain recombines TRBV30 with TRBJ1-4; no definite D call. The germline V and J ends were trimmed by 6 bases and 4 bases, with 12 bases remaining between them. Germline loops: CDR1 GTSNPN, CDR2 SVGIG (reference sequence). This CDR3 region has 13 residues. The CDR3 sequence is CACDRRNNEKLFF. CDR3 nucleotides: TGTGCCTGTGATAGGCGGAATAATGAAAAACTGTTTTTT.

This clone appeared a few times. This rearrangement joins TRBV6-5 to TRBJ1-4, with no clear D. There are 15 residues in the CDR3. Germline values: CDR1 MNHEY, CDR2 SVGAGI. Trimming took off 2 bases at V and 0 bases at J, with 7 bases between the two ends. The CDR3 is CASSYGSSTNEKLFF. In DNA form, the CDR3 reads TGTGCCAGCAGTTACGGCAGTTCAACTAATGAAAAACTGTTTTTT.

The chain is built from TRBV5-8 and TRBJ2-7, with D possibly TRBD2 on 6 matching bases. This CDR3 spans 15 amino acids. CDR1 is SGHTS and CDR2 is YDEGEE in the germline V gene. The germline V and J ends were trimmed by 4 bases and 1 base, with 15 bases remaining between them. Here the CDR3 reads CASSRGVAESYEQYF. The CDR3 DNA is TGTGCCAGCAGCCGCGGGGTAGCGGAATCCTACGAGCAGTACTTC.

V and J are TRBV5-1 and TRBJ2-7; TRBD2 aligns across 8 bases. After removal of 4 bases from V and 2 bases from J, the junction contained 2 bases not matched to a gene. Germline CDR1 is SGHRS and CDR2 is YFSETQ. The CDR3 sequence is 13 residues long. CDR3 amino acids: CASSRTSTYEQYF. CDR3 in DNA: TGCGCCAGCAGCCGGACTAGCACCTACGAGCAGTACTTC.

The chain employs TRBV11-2 and TRBJ2-3; 7 bases match TRBD2. Germline V gives CDR1 SGHAT, CDR2 FQNNGV. J gave up 0 bases and V 6 bases, and 6 bases lay outside the gene matches. The CDR3 totals 15 residues. CDR3 in DNA: TGTGCCAGCAGAACGACTAGCACTAGCACAGATACGCAGTATTTT. Translating gives CASRTTSTSTDTQYF.

This rearrangement joins TRBV7-9 to TRBJ1-1; 12 nucleotides line up with TRBD1. V shed 5 bases, J shed 3 bases, and the junction held 10 bases outside the gene matches. The CDR3 totals 17 residues. In germline, CDR1 is SEHNR, CDR2 FQNEAQ (reference sequence). The CDR3 loop is CASSTGQGARVDTEAFF. The CDR3 region has the DNA TGTGCCAGCAGCACGGGACAGGGGGCTAGGGTTGACACTGAAGCTTTCTTT.

V is TRBV7-2 and J is TRBJ2-3; perhaps TRBD1 as D (5 bases). The CDR3 length is 16 residues. Trimming left V 4 bases short and J 6 bases short, with 20 bases between. Germline CDR1 and CDR2: SGHTA and FQGNSA. In DNA form, the CDR3 reads TGTGCCAGCAGCTCCTACGTGGGGCCTAATCGGGATACGCAGTATTTT. It encodes CASSSYVGPNRDTQYF. Drawing the rest from reference TRBV7-2 and TRBJ2-3, the complete variable domain is GAGVSQSPSNKVTEKGKDVELRCDPISGHTALYWYRQSLGQGLEFLIYFQGNSAPDKSGLPSDRFSAERTGGSVSTLTIQRTQQEDSAVYLCASSSYVGPNRDTQYFGPGTRLTVL.

The V and J genes are TRBV19 and TRBJ1-4; possibly TRBD1 for D (5 bases). The CDR3 totals 17 residues. The germline V gene has CDR1 LNHDA and CDR2 SQIVND (reference sequence). V was pared by 1 base and J by 0 bases, with 12 bases between. The CDR3 here is CASSIGGPGTTNEKLFF. In DNA form, the CDR3 reads TGTGCCAGTAGTATAGGAGGCCCAGGGACAACTAATGAAAAACTGTTTTTT. The full variable domain, with the rest looked up from reference TRBV19 and TRBJ1-4, is DGGITQSPKYLFRKEGQNVTLSCEQNLNHDAMYWYRQDPGQGLRLIYYSQIVNDFQKGDIAEGYSVSREKKESFPLTVTSAQKNPTAFYLCASSIGGPGTTNEKLFFGSGTQLSVL.

The V and J genes are TRBV7-2 and TRBJ2-1; D is perhaps TRBD2 (5 bases). The V end lost 4 bases, the J end lost 5 bases, and 15 bases lay between the germline ends. The CDR3 runs 15 residues. From germline, CDR1 is SGHTA and CDR2 FQGNSA. The CDR3 bases are TGTGCCAGCAGCTCGCGGACGTTCGGGAACAATGAGCAGTTCTTC. Amino acids: CASSSRTFGNNEQFF.

The V gene is TRBV28, the J gene TRBJ1-5; a possible D gene is TRBD1 (6 bases). CDR3 length: 15 amino acids. The germline CDR1 and CDR2 sequences are MDHEN and SYDVKM. V lost 6 bases and J lost 3, with 15 bases in between. DNA for the CDR3: TGTGCCAGCAGACTCAGGACAGCCGACAATCAGCCCCAGCATTTT. Protein: CASRLRTADNQPQHF.

The rearrangement joins TRBV5-1 to TRBJ1-2; no reliable D call. V shed 3 bases and J shed 7 bases, with 16 bases lying between them. CDR3 length: 14 residues. Germline lookup yields CDR1 SGHRS and CDR2 YFSETQ. The CDR3 DNA is TGCGCCAGCAGCTCGCGGCCTGAAGTGGGTGGCTACACCTTC. Translating gives CASSSRPEVGGYTF.

The V gene is TRBV7-2, the J gene TRBJ1-4, with 8 bases that match TRBD1. Germline V gene data show CDR1 as SGHTA and CDR2 as FQGNSA. V trimming: 1 base; J trimming: 6 bases; junction bases outside the gene matches: 4. The CDR3 runs 15 residues. DNA for the CDR3: TGTGCCAGCAGCTTAGGTCACAGGGGGTATGAAAAACTGTTTTTT. Its protein product is CASSLGHRGYEKLFF.

This rearrangement joins TRBV7-9 to TRBJ2-7, with D uncertain. The CDR3 extends over 13 amino acids. With 0 bases removed from V and 4 bases from J, the gap between germline ends came to 7 bases. Per germline, CDR1 SEHNR and CDR2 FQNEAQ (reference sequence). Here the CDR3 DNA reads TGTGCCAGCAGCTTAGCCCCTTTTTACGAGCAGTACTTC. This gives the protein CASSLAPFYEQYF.

This chain links TRBV20-1 with TRBJ2-5; TRBD2 matches 8 bases. CDR3 length: 15 amino acids. The ends lost 3 bases at V and 5 bases at J; junction bases unmatched: 11. CDR1 DFQATT and CDR2 SNEGSKA come from the germline V gene (reference sequence). The CDR3 is CSASLDGRAVETQYF. The CDR3 DNA is TGCAGTGCTAGTCTTGACGGGAGGGCCGTGGAGACCCAGTACTTC.